Sequencing of this T cell receptor (beta chain) was carried out in a study of graft-versus-host responses after intestinal transplantation. Study summary: Induction using anti-thymocyte globulin, followed by tacrolimus and steroids for two to three years, was given to all recipients. Study-wide points: Clonal ratios of graft-versus-host to host-versus-graft in allografts were high for patients exhibiting graft-donor T cell macrochimerism.

Germline lookup yields CDR1 KGHSH and CDR2 LQKENI. CDR3 size: 12 residues. V lost 4 bases, J lost 9 bases, and 0 bases stayed unmatched. This clone was observed once. Its antigen is not known. Sequenced by immunoSEQ multiplex PCR; TCRdb stores in-frame clones only, minus some. The sample has about 120,000 clones; around nine tenths are singletons. The TCR was taken from a human donor who received an intestinal transplant. This sequence joins TRBV18 and TRBJ1-1, with 12 bases identical to TRBD1. Sequencing was performed on unstimulated CD4+ T cells sorted from spleen or lymph node cells, taken before intestinal transplant. This chain's CDR3 is CASSRDRGQAFF. The DNA for the CDR3 is TGTGCCAGCTCACGGGACAGGGGGCAAGCTTTCTTT. Supplemented by reference TRBV18 and TRBJ1-1, the full variable domain reads NAGVMQNPRHLVRRRGQEARLRCSPMKGHSHVYWYRQLPEEGLKFMVYLQKENIIDESGMPKERFSAEFPKEGPSILRIQQVVRGDSAAYFCASSRDRGQAFFGQGTRLTVV.